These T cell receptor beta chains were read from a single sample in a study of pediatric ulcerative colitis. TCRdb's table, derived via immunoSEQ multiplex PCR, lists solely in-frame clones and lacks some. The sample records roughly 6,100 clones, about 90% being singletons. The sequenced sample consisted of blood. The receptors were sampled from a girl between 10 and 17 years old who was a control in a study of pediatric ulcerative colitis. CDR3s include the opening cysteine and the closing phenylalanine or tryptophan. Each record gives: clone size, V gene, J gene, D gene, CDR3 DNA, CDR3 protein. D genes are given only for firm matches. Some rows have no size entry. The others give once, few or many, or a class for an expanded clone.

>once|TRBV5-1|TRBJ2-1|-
TGCGCCAGCAGCGGCGGGCTGCGTGAGCAGTTCTTC
CASSGGLREQFF
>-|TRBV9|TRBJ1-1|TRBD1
TGTGCCAGCAGCGTAGTTGGGACAGCGAACACTGAAGCTTTCTTT
CASSVVGTANTEAFF
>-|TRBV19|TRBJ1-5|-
TGTGCCAGTAGGGAGAGCAATCAGCCCCAGCATTTT
CASRESNQPQHF
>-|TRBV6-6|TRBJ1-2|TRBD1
TGTGCCATCGACGGACAGGGGATACCCGCTAACTATGGCTACACCTTC
CAIDGQGIPANYGYTF
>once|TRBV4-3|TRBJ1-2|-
TGCGCCAGCAGCCAAGCGACAGAGCCTAACTATGGCTACACCTTC
CASSQATEPNYGYTF
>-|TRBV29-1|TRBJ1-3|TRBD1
TGCAGCGTTGAAAGACAGGGGGCTGGTGGAAACACCATATATTTT
CSVERQGAGGNTIYF
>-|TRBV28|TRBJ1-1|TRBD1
TGTGCCAGCAGTTTTTTCGCCCGGGACAGGAACACTGAAGCTTTCTTT
CASSFFARDRNTEAFF
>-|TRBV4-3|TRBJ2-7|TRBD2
TGCGCCAGCAGCCGGTTAGCGGGAGGGATATACGAGCAGTACTTC
CASSRLAGGIYEQYF
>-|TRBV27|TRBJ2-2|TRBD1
TGTGCCAGCAGTTACGGACAGGGAACCGGGGAGCTGTTTTTT
CASSYGQGTGELFF
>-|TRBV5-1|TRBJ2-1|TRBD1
TGCGCCAGCAGCTCCGGGACAGGGTTCAATGAGCAGTTCTTC
CASSSGTGFNEQFF
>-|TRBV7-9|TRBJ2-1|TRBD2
TGTGCCAGCAGCAATAGGTGGCTAGCGGGAGACAATGAGCAGTTCTTC
CASSNRWLAGDNEQFF
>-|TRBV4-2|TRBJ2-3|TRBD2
TGTGCCAGCAGCCAAGGACTAGCGGGAGGGCCAGGGACAGATACGCAGTATTTT
CASSQGLAGGPGTDTQYF
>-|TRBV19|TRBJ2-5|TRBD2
TGTGCCAGTCGGACTAGCGGGAGTCTAGAGACCCAGTACTTC
CASRTSGSLETQYF
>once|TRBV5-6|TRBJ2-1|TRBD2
TGTGCCAGCAGCTTGGCTGGACTAGCGGCCTTCCACAATGAGCAGTTCTTC
CASSLAGLAAFHNEQFF
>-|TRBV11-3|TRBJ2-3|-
TGTGCCAGCAGCTTAGGCGGGACCCCGACAGATACGCAGTATTTT
CASSLGGTPTDTQYF
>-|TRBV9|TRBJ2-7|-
TGTGCCAGCAGCTTGGAAGGGGCTCGGAACGAGCAGTACTTC
CASSLEGARNEQYF
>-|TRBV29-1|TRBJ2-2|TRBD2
TGCAGCGTTGAAGGGGGCACTAGCGGGGACACCGGGGAGCTGTTTTTT
CSVEGGTSGDTGELFF
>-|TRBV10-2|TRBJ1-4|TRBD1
TGCGCCAGCAGCGCTTCCGGGACAGCGCGTGAAAAACTGTTTTTT
CASSASGTAREKLFF
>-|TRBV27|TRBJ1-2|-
TGTGCCAGCAGTTTATCGGCCCGGTATGGCTACACCTTC
CASSLSARYGYTF
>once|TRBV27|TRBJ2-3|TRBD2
TGTGCCAGCAGTTTCTCACTAGCGGTCGGCACAGATACGCAGTATTTT
CASSFSLAVGTDTQYF
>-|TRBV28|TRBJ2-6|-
TGTGCCAGCAGTCCGAGCACTTCCCCCGGAGCCAACGTCCTGACTTTC
CASSPSTSPGANVLTF
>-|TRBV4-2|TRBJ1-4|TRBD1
TGTGCCAGCAGCCAGCACACAGGGGGCGAAAATGAAAAACTGTTTTTT
CASSQHTGGENEKLFF
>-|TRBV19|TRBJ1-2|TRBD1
TGTGCCAGTAGCATGGGACAGAGAGCCTATGGCTACACCTTC
CASSMGQRAYGYTF
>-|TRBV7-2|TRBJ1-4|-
TGTGCCAGCAGCCGGCAGGGGAGGACTAATGAAAAACTGTTTTTT
CASSRQGRTNEKLFF
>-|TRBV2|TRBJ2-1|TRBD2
TGTGCCAGCAGCCCTATGGGAGGGAGCTCCTACAATGAGCAGTTCTTC
CASSPMGGSSYNEQFF
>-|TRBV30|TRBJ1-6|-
TGTGCCTGGACCTCCCCCTGGGCAGGATGGTATTCACCCCTCCACTTT
CAWTSPWAGWYSPLHF
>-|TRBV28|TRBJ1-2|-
TGTGCCAGCAGTTCCTTGGGCAGTAAGAATGGCTACACCTTC
CASSSLGSKNGYTF
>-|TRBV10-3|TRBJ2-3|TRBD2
TGTGCCATCAGTGAGTCGAGTCTAGCGGGAGGGTTGGCAGATACGCAGTATTTT
CAISESSLAGGLADTQYF
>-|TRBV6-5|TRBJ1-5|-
TGTGCCAGCAGTGATCCCAATCAGCCCCAGCATTTT
CASSDPNQPQHF